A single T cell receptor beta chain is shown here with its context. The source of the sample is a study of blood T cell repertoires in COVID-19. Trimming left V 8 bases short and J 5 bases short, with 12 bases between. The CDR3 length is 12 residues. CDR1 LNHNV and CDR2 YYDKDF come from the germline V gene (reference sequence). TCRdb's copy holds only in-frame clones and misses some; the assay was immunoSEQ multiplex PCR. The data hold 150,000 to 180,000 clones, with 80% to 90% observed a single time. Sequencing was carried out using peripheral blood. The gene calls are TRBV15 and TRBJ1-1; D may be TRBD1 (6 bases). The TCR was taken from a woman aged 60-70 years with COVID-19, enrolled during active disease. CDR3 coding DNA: TGTGCCACCGGCACAGGGATTACTGAAGCTTTCTTT. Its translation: CATGTGITEAFF.